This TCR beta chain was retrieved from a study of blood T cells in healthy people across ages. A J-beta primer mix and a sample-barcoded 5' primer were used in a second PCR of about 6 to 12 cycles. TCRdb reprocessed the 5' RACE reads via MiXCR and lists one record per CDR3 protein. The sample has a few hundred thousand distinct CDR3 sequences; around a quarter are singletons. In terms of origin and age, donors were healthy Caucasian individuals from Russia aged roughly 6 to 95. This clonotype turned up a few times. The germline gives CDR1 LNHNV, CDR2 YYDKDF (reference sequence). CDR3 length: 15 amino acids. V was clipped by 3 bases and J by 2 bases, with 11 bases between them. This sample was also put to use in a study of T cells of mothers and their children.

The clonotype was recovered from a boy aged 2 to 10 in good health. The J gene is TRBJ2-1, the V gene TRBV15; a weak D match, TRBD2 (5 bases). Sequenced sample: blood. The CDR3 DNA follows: TGTGCCACCAGCAGTTCGACGGGGACCTACAATGAGCAGTTCTTC. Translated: CATSSSTGTYNEQFF.